This is a list of T cell receptor beta chains from one sample in a study of cytomegalovirus exposure and HLA in healthy donors. The data were produced by immunoSEQ multiplex PCR, yet TCRdb's version contains in-frame clones alone and is incomplete. The sample includes 70,000 to 85,000 clones, 94% of them seen just once. Specimen: PBMCs. The receptors derive from a woman aged 18-30 years in good health and CMV-seropositive. Each CDR3 is given with its conserved first and last residue. A D gene is named only where the DNA matches it firmly. The size entry is marked missing in some rows and otherwise reads once, few, many or a size class.

j_call	d_call	clone_size	v_call	cdr3_aa	cdr3_nt
TRBJ1-1	TRBD1	-	TRBV5-1	CASSNGQGGTEAFF	TGCGCCAGCAGCAATGGACAGGGTGGGACTGAAGCTTTCTTT
TRBJ1-5	-	-	TRBV7-2	CASSAAWSNQPQHF	TGTGCCAGCAGCGCCGCGTGGAGCAATCAGCCCCAGCATTTT
TRBJ1-1	-	once	TRBV4-3	CASSQGAPSLQTKNTEAFF	TGCGCCAGCAGCCAAGGAGCGCCGTCATTACAAACTAAGAACACTGAAGCTTTCTTT
TRBJ2-5	TRBD2	-	TRBV5-1	CASSSSSGYKETQYF	TGCGCCAGCAGCTCCTCTAGCGGGTACAAAGAGACCCAGTACTTC
TRBJ2-3	TRBD2	-	TRBV30	CAWSVARTSGGLPSTDTQYF	TGTGCCTGGAGTGTGGCCCGGACTAGCGGGGGGCTCCCGAGCACAGATACGCAGTATTTT
TRBJ2-2	TRBD1	-	TRBV11-3	CASSLAVPGQGASTGELFF	TGTGCCAGCAGCTTAGCGGTTCCAGGACAGGGGGCTAGCACCGGGGAGCTGTTTTTT
TRBJ2-5	TRBD2	-	TRBV30	CAWSVTSGGQETQYF	TGTGCCTGGAGTGTGACTAGCGGAGGACAAGAGACCCAGTACTTC
TRBJ1-2	TRBD1	-	TRBV6-5	CASSYQPGGSGYTF	TGTGCCAGCAGTTACCAGCCAGGGGGTTCTGGCTACACCTTC
TRBJ1-2	-	-	TRBV5-1	CASSTGTGSYTF	TGCGCCAGCAGCACGGGAACAGGGAGCTACACCTTC
TRBJ2-5	-	-	TRBV18	CASSPFFGQQETQYF	TGTGCCAGCTCACCGTTTTTCGGACAGCAAGAGACCCAGTACTTC
TRBJ2-7	TRBD2	-	TRBV29-1	CSVAGTSGGAYEQYF	TGCAGCGTAGCCGGGACTAGCGGGGGGGCCTACGAGCAGTACTTC
TRBJ2-7	-	-	TRBV11-3	CASSKPQGPPREQYF	TGTGCCAGCAGCAAACCCCAGGGCCCGCCACGGGAGCAGTACTTC
TRBJ2-5	-	-	TRBV2	CASSEEEETQYF	TGTGCCAGCAGTGAAGAGGAGGAGACCCAGTACTTC
TRBJ1-5	-	-	TRBV6-1	CASRGNQPQHF	TGTGCCAGCCGCGGAAATCAGCCCCAGCATTTT
TRBJ1-4	TRBD1	-	TRBV7-6	CASSLGGTGAGEKLFF	TGTGCCAGCAGCTTAGGGGGGACAGGGGCAGGTGAAAAACTGTTTTTT
TRBJ1-6	-	-	TRBV5-6	CASSPGGAWGSPLHF	TGTGCCAGCAGCCCGGGGGGGGCCTGGGGTTCACCCCTCCACTTT
TRBJ2-5	TRBD2	-	TRBV27	CASQIREGRETQYF	TGTGCCAGTCAAATCCGGGAGGGCCGAGAGACCCAGTACTTC
TRBJ2-2	-	once	TRBV2	CASTWGQNTGELFF	TGTGCCAGCACCTGGGGACAGAACACCGGGGAGCTGTTTTTT
TRBJ2-2	TRBD1	few	TRBV2	CASRMDRLTGELFF	TGTGCCAGCAGAATGGACAGGCTCACCGGGGAGCTGTTTTTT
TRBJ2-3	-	-	TRBV2	CASSEASGGGTDTQYF	TGTGCCAGCAGTGAAGCCTCGGGCGGGGGCACAGATACGCAGTATTTT
TRBJ1-6	-	once	TRBV10-2	CASNGGIYNSPLHF	TGCGCCAGCAACGGAGGGATCTATAATTCACCCCTCCACTTT
TRBJ2-7	TRBD1	-	TRBV7-9	CASSRDRGYEQYF	TGTGCCAGCAGCCGGGACAGGGGGTACGAGCAGTACTTC
TRBJ1-2	-	-	TRBV27	CASSFRQYYGYTF	TGTGCCAGCAGTTTTAGACAATACTATGGCTACACCTTC
TRBJ2-6	-	-	TRBV27	CASSPGLSGANVLTF	TGTGCCAGCAGTCCGGGACTCTCTGGGGCCAACGTCCTGACTTTC
TRBJ1-3	TRBD1	-	TRBV2	CASRQGDSGNTIYF	TGTGCCAGTCGACAGGGGGACTCTGGAAACACCATATATTTT
TRBJ1-2	-	-	TRBV1	CTSSQDVGDRGLRGYGYTF	TGCACCAGCAGCCAAGATGTCGGGGACAGGGGTCTTCGGGGCTATGGCTACACCTTC
TRBJ1-2	-	-	TRBV11-2	CASSSEGDGYTF	TGTGCCAGCAGCTCCGAGGGGGATGGCTACACCTTC
TRBJ2-3	-	-	TRBV30	CAWVNSGISTDTQYF	TGTGCCTGGGTTAATAGCGGTATAAGCACAGATACGCAGTATTTT